These 26 T cell receptor beta chains originate from one sample sequenced in a study of radiotherapy plus CTLA-4 blockade in lung cancer. Some clones are missing from TCRdb's copy, which holds only in-frame ones; the method was immunoSEQ multiplex PCR. The top ten hold 3.3% of the sample, which has around 110,000 clones, roughly 77% seen once. The material was peripheral blood, obtained from a patient treated with radiotherapy plus ipilimumab. Receptors were obtained from a human donor with non-small cell lung cancer that progressed on radiotherapy plus ipilimumab. Some clones in this sample may be carry-over from other donors' samples.

The chain has TRBV6-5 and TRBJ2-7; no clear D. CDR1 MNHEY and CDR2 SVGAGI come from the germline V gene. The CDR3 runs 15 residues. V was trimmed by 0 bases and J by 2 bases, leaving 11 bases between them. The CDR3 DNA sequence: TGTGCCAGCAGTTACTCGTTTATTCGACCCTACGAGCAGTACTTC. It specifies CASSYSFIRPYEQYF.

Comment on this clone: The junction and the germline gene differ at one end; a read error may be behind it. V and J are TRBV4-2 and TRBJ2-5, with 8 bases lining up with TRBD2. This CDR3 spans 14 amino acids. Germline assignment: CDR1 LGHNA and CDR2 YNFKEQ. The CDR3 nucleotides are TGTGCCAGCAGCCAAGCCCCCGTTAGCGGGAACCAGGACTTC. It codes for CASSQAPVSGNQDF.

This clone was counted a single time. The chain joins TRBV11-3 to TRBJ1-1, with D maybe TRBD1 (5 bases). With 4 bases removed from V and 4 bases from J, the gap between germline ends came to 13 bases. The CDR3 is 14 amino acids. Germline CDR1 and CDR2: SGHNT and YENEEA. The CDR3 sequence is CASSWGDDGTEAFF. For the CDR3, the DNA is TGTGCCAGCAGCTGGGGGGATGACGGCACTGAAGCTTTCTTT.

This clone has more than one count but fewer than ten. This rearrangement joins TRBV7-2 to TRBJ2-7; 10 bases align to TRBD1. V lost 1 base, J lost 2 bases, and 2 bases stayed unmatched. Germline CDR1 is SGHTA and CDR2 is FQGNSA. This CDR3 comprises 15 residues. This chain's CDR3 is CASSLVGTGAYEQYF. In DNA form, the CDR3 reads TGTGCCAGCAGCTTAGTAGGGACAGGGGCCTACGAGCAGTACTTC.

On this clone: Other DNA sequences in the sample encode the same CDR3. This chain connects TRBV18 to TRBJ1-1; a weak D match, TRBD1 (5 bases). The CDR3 is 13 amino acids. Trimming removed 6 bases at V and 3 bases at J, with 11 bases between. Per germline, CDR1 KGHSH and CDR2 LQKENI. The CDR3 loop reads CASSPGYDTEAFF. The CDR3 DNA sequence: TGTGCCAGCTCCCCAGGGTACGACACTGAAGCTTTCTTT.

The chain combines TRBV9 with TRBJ2-5; TRBD1 might be the D (6 bases). Trimming cost V 2 bases and J 4 bases, with 15 bases left between them. This CDR3 is 15 amino acids long. Per the germline V gene, CDR1 is SGDLS and CDR2 is YYNGEE. The CDR3 protein is CASSVETGGGETQYF. In DNA, the CDR3 is TGTGCCAGCAGCGTTGAGACAGGTGGGGGAGAGACCCAGTACTTC.

The chain carries TRBV5-1 and TRBJ1-3, with D tentatively TRBD1 (6 bases). The V end was cut by 1 base, the J end by 3 bases, with 8 bases between. Looked up from germline, CDR1 is SGHRS and CDR2 is YFSETQ. The CDR3 is 14 residues long. The CDR3 loop reads CASSLTGIGNTIYF. The DNA for the CDR3 is TGCGCCAGCAGCTTGACAGGGATTGGAAACACCATATATTTT.

This chain joins TRBV9 and TRBJ1-1; unclear D gene. Trimming pared 3 bases from V and 3 bases from J, leaving 9 bases between. Per the germline V gene, CDR1 is SGDLS and CDR2 is YYNGEE. The CDR3 has 13 residues. The CDR3 DNA is TGTGCCAGCAGCGCCGACACTCACACTGAAGCTTTCTTT. Amino acid sequence: CASSADTHTEAFF.

The chain combines TRBV5-1 with TRBJ1-1, with D unresolved. The CDR3 is 12 residues long. Trimming took off 3 bases at V and 8 bases at J, with 11 bases between the two ends. Germline CDR1 reads SGHRS; CDR2 reads YFSETQ. The CDR3 region has the DNA TGCGCCAGCAGCTCCCCTGGAGGGGAAGCTTTCTTT. Its translation is CASSSPGGEAFF.

This rearrangement joins TRBV4-3 to TRBJ2-7, with 7 bases matching TRBD1. In germline, CDR1 is LGHNA, CDR2 YSLEER. The CDR3 runs 15 residues. V shed 6 bases, J shed 2 bases, and the junction held 10 bases outside the gene matches. The CDR3 reads CASRTGPSPPYEQYF. CDR3 nucleotides: TGCGCCAGCAGGACAGGGCCTTCCCCCCCCTACGAGCAGTACTTC.

This chain connects TRBV4-3 to TRBJ1-5; D possibly corresponds to TRBD1 (5 bases). The V and J ends lost 0 bases and 7 bases respectively, with 10 bases between them. The length of the CDR3 is 14 residues. The V gene's germline CDR1 is LGHNA and CDR2 YSLEER. This CDR3 reads CASSQEQGDQPQHF. DNA for the CDR3: TGCGCCAGCAGCCAAGAACAAGGGGACCAGCCCCAGCATTTT.

The gene calls are TRBV28 and TRBJ2-3; unclear D gene. The germline CDR1 and CDR2 sequences are MDHEN and SYDVKM. This CDR3 has 15 amino acids. The V and J ends lost 6 bases and 2 bases respectively, with 15 bases between them. CDR3 sequence reads: CASRSRHTYTDTQYF. CDR3 in DNA: TGTGCCAGCAGAAGCAGACATACATACACAGATACGCAGTATTTT.

The J gene is TRBJ2-3, the V gene TRBV25-1; tentative D call: TRBD2 (7 bases). The CDR3 is made up of 18 amino acids. Germline V gene data show CDR1 as MGHDK and CDR2 as SYGVNS. V was shortened by 0 bases and J by 6 bases, with 22 bases between the two germline ends. Written as DNA, the CDR3 is TGTGCCAGCAGTGAATACCTAACTACCGGGGGGCCCGGGGATACGCAGTATTTT. Protein: CASSEYLTTGGPGDTQYF.

This chain links TRBV6-1 with TRBJ1-2; D call uncertain. The CDR3 is made up of 11 amino acids. Looked up from germline, CDR1 is MNHNS and CDR2 is SASEGT. The V end was cut by 6 bases, the J end by 7 bases, with 9 bases between. The CDR3 region has the DNA TGTGCCAGCAGGCTGACGCGTGGCTACACCTTC. Residues: CASRLTRGYTF.

The chain recombines TRBV11-1 with TRBJ1-6; D ambiguous. Germline CDR1 is SGHAT and CDR2 is FQDESV (reference sequence). Trimming shortened V by 4 bases and J by 0 bases, and 13 bases separated the two germline ends. The CDR3 has 17 residues. CDR3 loop: CASSSGSASSYNSPLHF. The CDR3 DNA sequence: TGTGCCAGCAGCTCCGGTAGTGCTAGCTCCTATAATTCACCCCTCCACTTT.

The gene calls are TRBV27 and TRBJ1-1; D is unclear. The CDR3 has 15 amino acids. Trimming took off 2 bases at V and 4 bases at J, with 14 bases between the two ends. Germline loops: CDR1 MNHEY, CDR2 SMNVEV (reference sequence). CDR3 residues: CASSLGSVGITEAFF. The DNA for the CDR3 is TGTGCCAGCAGTTTAGGGTCGGTCGGGATCACTGAAGCTTTCTTT.

The chain combines TRBV10-3 with TRBJ2-1; D gene ambiguous. Germline CDR1 ENHRY, CDR2 SYGVKD. V was clipped by 2 bases and J by 2 bases, with 13 bases between them. The CDR3 has 16 residues. CDR3: CAISEPTQHPYNEQFF. The CDR3 coding sequence is TGTGCCATCAGTGAGCCGACACAACATCCCTACAATGAGCAGTTCTTC.

This clone showed up just once. This chain joins TRBV18 and TRBJ2-1, with 8 bases identical to TRBD2. Germline lookup yields CDR1 KGHSH and CDR2 LQKENI. Losses at the gene ends were 0 bases for V and 7 bases for J; bases not matched to a gene: 8. This CDR3 has 16 residues. The DNA for the CDR3 is TGTGCCAGCTCACCACCGGGCGCGGGGGGCCTGAATGAGCAGTTCTTC. The encoded protein is CASSPPGAGGLNEQFF.

CDR3 residues: CASSAQGGTGYTF. DNA for the CDR3: TGTGCCAGCAGTGCACAGGGAGGGACGGGCTACACCTTC. The rearrangement uses TRBV7-9 and TRBJ1-2, with a possible D match to TRBD1 (6 bases). This CDR3 is built from 13 residues. Trimming stripped 6 bases from V and 8 bases from J, with 16 bases between. In germline, CDR1 is SEHNR, CDR2 FQNEAQ (reference sequence).

This clone was found a few times. The chain combines TRBV19 with TRBJ2-2; tentative D call: TRBD2 (5 bases). The germline V and J ends were trimmed by 7 bases and 1 base, with 10 bases remaining between them. The length of the CDR3 is 14 residues. Germline loops: CDR1 LNHDA, CDR2 SQIVND (reference sequence). The chain's CDR3 is CASIGRGNTGELFF. The CDR3 nucleotides are TGTGCCAGTATTGGGAGAGGGAACACCGGGGAGCTGTTTTTT.

The CDR3 is CASSYARHGYTF. As DNA, the CDR3 is TGTGCCAGCAGTTATGCACGTCATGGCTACACCTTC. The genes are TRBV6-1 and TRBJ1-2; no firm D call. The CDR3 totals 12 residues. Trimming took off 5 bases at V and 6 bases at J, with 10 bases between the two ends. Germline V gene data show CDR1 as MNHNS and CDR2 as SASEGT.

The gene calls are TRBV5-1 and TRBJ2-3; 10 bases match TRBD2. V was pared by 3 bases and J by 1 base, with 5 bases of the junction left unmatched. Per germline, CDR1 SGHRS and CDR2 YFSETQ. The CDR3 sequence is 16 residues long. CDR3 sequence reads: CASSSLAGYGTDTQYF. The CDR3 DNA reads TGCGCCAGCAGCTCACTAGCGGGGTACGGCACAGATACGCAGTATTTT.

The chain is built from TRBV10-1 and TRBJ2-7, with 10 nucleotides matching TRBD1. The V and J ends lost 6 bases and 7 bases, in that order; junction bases with no gene match: 6. The CDR3 is made up of 13 amino acids. CDR1 and CDR2 (germline): WNHNN, SYGVQD (reference sequence). The CDR3: CASRGDRGLEQYF. CDR3 coding DNA: TGCGCCAGCAGAGGAGACAGGGGGCTAGAGCAGTACTTC.

V is TRBV18 and J is TRBJ2-2; D may be TRBD2 (6 bases). V was clipped by 3 bases and J by 4 bases, with 12 bases between them. CDR3 length equals 15 residues. Germline CDR1 and CDR2: KGHSH and LQKENI. CDR3 residues: CASSPRTSSTGELFF. For the CDR3, the DNA is TGTGCCAGCTCACCCCGAACTAGCTCCACCGGGGAGCTGTTTTTT.

V usage is TRBV29-1 and J usage is TRBJ2-1; perhaps TRBD1 as D (6 bases). Per the germline V gene, CDR1 is SQVTM and CDR2 is ANQGSEA. There are 12 residues in the CDR3. V was trimmed by 5 bases and J by 9 bases, leaving 14 bases between them. This chain's CDR3 is CSVKQTGFEQFF. The CDR3 DNA reads TGCAGCGTTAAGCAAACAGGGTTTGAGCAGTTCTTC.

The genes are TRBV7-2 and TRBJ2-2; TRBD2 matches at 12 bases. The germline V gene encodes CDR1 SGHTA and CDR2 FQGNSA. This CDR3 is built from 18 residues. J lost 2 bases, V lost 2 bases, and 6 bases had no gene match. CDR3 DNA sequence: TGTGCCAGCAGCTTACTACTAGCGGGGGGCCTAAACACCGGGGAGCTGTTTTTT. Amino acid sequence: CASSLLLAGGLNTGELFF. The whole variable domain, remainder taken from reference TRBV7-2 and TRBJ2-2, is GAGVSQSPSNKVTEKGKDVELRCDPISGHTALYWYRQSLGQGLEFLIYFQGNSAPDKSGLPSDRFSAERTGGSVSTLTIQRTQQEDSAVYLCASSLLLAGGLNTGELFFGEGSRLTVL.